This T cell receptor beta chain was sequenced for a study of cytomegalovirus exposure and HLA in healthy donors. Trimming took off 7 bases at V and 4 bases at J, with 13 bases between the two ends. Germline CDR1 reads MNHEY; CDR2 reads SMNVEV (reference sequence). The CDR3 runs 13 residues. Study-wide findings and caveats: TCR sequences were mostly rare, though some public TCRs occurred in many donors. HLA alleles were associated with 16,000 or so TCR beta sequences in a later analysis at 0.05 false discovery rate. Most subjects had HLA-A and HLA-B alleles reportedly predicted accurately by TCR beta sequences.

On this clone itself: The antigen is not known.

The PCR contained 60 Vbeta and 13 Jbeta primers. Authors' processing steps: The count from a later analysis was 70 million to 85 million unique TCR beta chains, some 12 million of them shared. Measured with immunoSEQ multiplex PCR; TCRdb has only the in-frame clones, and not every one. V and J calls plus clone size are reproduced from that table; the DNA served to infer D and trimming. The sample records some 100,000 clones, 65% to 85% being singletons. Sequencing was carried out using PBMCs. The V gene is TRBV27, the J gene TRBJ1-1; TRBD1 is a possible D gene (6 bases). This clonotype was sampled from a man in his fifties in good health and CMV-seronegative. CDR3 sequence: CASIAGGGTEAFF. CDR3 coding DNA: TGTGCCAGCATCGCGGGGGGCGGCACTGAAGCTTTCTTT.